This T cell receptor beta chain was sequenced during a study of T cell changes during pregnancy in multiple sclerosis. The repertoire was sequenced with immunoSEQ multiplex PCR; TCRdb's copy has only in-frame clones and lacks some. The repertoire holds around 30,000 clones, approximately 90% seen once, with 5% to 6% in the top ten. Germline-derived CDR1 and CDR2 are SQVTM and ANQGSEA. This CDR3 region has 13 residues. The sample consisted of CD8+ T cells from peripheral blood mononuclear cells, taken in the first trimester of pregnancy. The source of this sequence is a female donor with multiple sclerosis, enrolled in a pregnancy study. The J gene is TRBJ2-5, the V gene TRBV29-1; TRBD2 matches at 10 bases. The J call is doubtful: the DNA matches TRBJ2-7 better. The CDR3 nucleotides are TGCAGCGTCACCGGGACTAGCGACTACGAGCAGTACTTC. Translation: CSVTGTSDYEQYF.